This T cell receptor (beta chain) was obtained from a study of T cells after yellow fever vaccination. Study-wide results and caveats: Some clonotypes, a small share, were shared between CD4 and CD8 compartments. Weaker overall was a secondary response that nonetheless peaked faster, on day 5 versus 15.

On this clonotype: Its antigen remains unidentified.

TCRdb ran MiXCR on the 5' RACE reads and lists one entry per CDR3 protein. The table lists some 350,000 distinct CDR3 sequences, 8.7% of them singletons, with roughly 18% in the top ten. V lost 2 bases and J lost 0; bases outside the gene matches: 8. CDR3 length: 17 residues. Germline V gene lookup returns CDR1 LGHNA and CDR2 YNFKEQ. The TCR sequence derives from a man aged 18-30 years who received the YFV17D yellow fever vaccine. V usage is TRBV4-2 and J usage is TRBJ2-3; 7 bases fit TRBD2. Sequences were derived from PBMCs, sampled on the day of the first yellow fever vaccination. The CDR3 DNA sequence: TGTGCCAGCAGCCAATATCCCCGGGGGGAAAGCACAGATACGCAGTATTTT. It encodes CASSQYPRGESTDTQYF.